Below are 29 T cell receptor beta chains sequenced from a single sample in a study of cytomegalovirus exposure and HLA in healthy donors. The PCR used 60 Vbeta and 13 Jbeta primers. Profiled with immunoSEQ multiplex PCR; TCRdb holds only in-frame clones, not every one. This sample lists about 20,000 clones; its ten largest clones have about a fifth. Material: PBMCs. The receptors were sampled from a man in his fifties or sixties in good health and CMV-seropositive.

The chain has TRBV2 and TRBJ1-4; D might be TRBD1 (5 bases). Trimming left V 6 bases short and J 9 bases short, with 20 bases between. Germline V gives CDR1 SNHLY, CDR2 FYNNEI. The CDR3 extends over 15 amino acids. The CDR3 here is CASSLSQGVTQKLFF. The CDR3 DNA is TGTGCCAGCAGCTTATCTCAGGGTGTAACCCAAAAACTGTTTTTT.

The chain joins TRBV5-1 to TRBJ1-4, with 12 bases lining up with TRBD1. This CDR3 has 16 residues. Germline V gene sequence: CDR1 SGHRS, CDR2 YFSETQ. The trim removed 1 base at V and 7 bases at J, leaving 5 bases unmatched. The CDR3 is CASSLWGQGATEKLFF. The DNA of the CDR3 is TGCGCCAGCAGCTTGTGGGGACAGGGGGCGACTGAAAAACTGTTTTTT.

This chain links TRBV5-1 with TRBJ2-1, with TRBD1 as a possible D gene (6 bases). The CDR3 has 12 amino acids. CDR1 and CDR2 from the germline V gene are SGHRS and YFSETQ. Trimming removed 3 bases at V and 12 bases at J, with 13 bases between. DNA of the CDR3: TGCGCCAGCAGCTGGGCGGAGACAGGGCAGTTCTTC. The encoded protein is CASSWAETGQFF.

The V and J genes are TRBV28 and TRBJ1-2; D is ambiguous. The CDR3 is 12 amino acids. V was trimmed by 3 bases and J by 4 bases, leaving 6 bases between them. Germline CDR1 reads MDHEN; CDR2 reads SYDVKM. The CDR3: CASSLRLYGYTF. CDR3 DNA sequence: TGTGCCAGCAGTTTGCGGCTCTATGGCTACACCTTC.

The rearrangement links TRBV6-1 to TRBJ1-5, with 7 bases that match TRBD1. Trimming at V came to 7 bases and at J to 7 bases, leaving 7 bases not matched to a gene. The CDR3 totals 13 residues. Per the germline V gene, CDR1 is MNHNS and CDR2 is SASEGT. In DNA form, the CDR3 reads TGTGCCAGCAAACGACAGGGTAACCAGCCCCAGCATTTT. It encodes CASKRQGNQPQHF.

This chain links TRBV27 with TRBJ2-2; D is perhaps TRBD1 (5 bases). CDR3 size: 14 residues. The germline V and J ends were trimmed by 7 bases and 0 bases, with 9 bases remaining between them. Germline CDR1 and CDR2: MNHEY and SMNVEV (reference sequence). This chain's CDR3 is CASTRTTNTGELFF. For the CDR3, the DNA is TGTGCCAGCACCCGGACAACGAACACCGGGGAGCTGTTTTTT.

V usage is TRBV5-1 and J usage is TRBJ2-3; TRBD2 aligns across 8 bases. Trimming cost V 4 bases and J 2 bases; bases outside gene matches: 6. Looked up from germline, CDR1 is SGHRS and CDR2 is YFSETQ. The CDR3 has 15 amino acids. CDR3 bases: TGCGCCAGCAGCCCGGAGCGGGGGACCACAGATACGCAGTATTTT. Translating it yields CASSPERGTTDTQYF.

This chain connects TRBV27 to TRBJ2-5, with D tentatively TRBD2 (7 bases). The germline gives CDR1 MNHEY, CDR2 SMNVEV (reference sequence). Trimming stripped 4 bases from V and 4 bases from J, with 19 bases between. The CDR3 extends over 16 amino acids. The CDR3 loop is CASSSFGGQPRETQYF. The CDR3 coding sequence is TGTGCCAGCAGTTCGTTCGGGGGGCAGCCTCGAGAGACCCAGTACTTC.

The V gene is TRBV30, the J gene TRBJ2-3; D is ambiguous. V was trimmed by 3 bases and J by 5 bases, leaving 9 bases between them. Germline-derived CDR1 and CDR2 are GTSNPN and SVGIG (reference sequence). The CDR3 totals 12 residues. CDR3 sequence: CAWSEYGDTQYF. Here the CDR3 DNA reads TGTGCCTGGAGCGAGTACGGAGATACGCAGTATTTT.

This chain links TRBV9 with TRBJ1-1, with D possibly being TRBD1 (5 bases). CDR3 size: 14 residues. Trimming cost V 0 bases and J 4 bases, with 10 bases left between them. CDR1 SGDLS and CDR2 YYNGEE come from the germline V gene. The CDR3 nucleotides read TGTGCCAGCAGCGTAGAGCAAGGGGTCACTGAAGCTTTCTTT. Translated, it gives CASSVEQGVTEAFF.

This chain connects TRBV29-1 to TRBJ2-7, with 8 bases lining up with TRBD1. V gave up 7 bases and J gave up 2 bases; unmatched junction bases: 4. This CDR3 is built from 12 residues. Per germline, CDR1 SQVTM and CDR2 ANQGSEA. CDR3 protein: CSAGQGTYEQYF. CDR3 bases: TGCAGCGCAGGACAGGGAACCTACGAGCAGTACTTC.

The chain is built from TRBV5-1 and TRBJ2-7; 8 bases are shared with TRBD2. Trimming at V came to 2 bases and at J to 4 bases, leaving 5 bases not matched to a gene. This CDR3 is built from 14 residues. From germline, CDR1 is SGHRS and CDR2 YFSETQ. The CDR3 region has the DNA TGCGCCAGCAGCTTCGGGGGGGAAGGTTACGAGCAGTACTTC. Its translation is CASSFGGEGYEQYF.

The V gene is TRBV7-9, the J gene TRBJ1-5; the D gene is possibly TRBD1 (5 bases). Trimming took off 5 bases at V and 7 bases at J, with 9 bases between the two ends. The CDR3 runs to 12 residues. Looked up from germline, CDR1 is SEHNR and CDR2 is FQNEAQ (reference sequence). The CDR3 loop is CASSLQGQPQHF. The DNA of the CDR3 is TGTGCCAGCAGCCTTCAGGGACAGCCCCAGCATTTT. The complete variable domain, with remaining parts taken from reference TRBV7-9 and TRBJ1-5, reads DTGVSQNPRHKITKRGQNVTFRCDPISEHNRLYWYRQTLGQGPEFLTYFQNEAQLEKSRLLSDRFSAERPKGSFSTLEIQRTEQGDSAMYLCASSLQGQPQHFGDGTRLSIL.

V is TRBV5-1 and J is TRBJ2-5; D gene ambiguous. The length of the CDR3 is 14 residues. The V end was cut by 1 base, the J end by 2 bases, with 9 bases between. The V gene's germline CDR1 is SGHRS and CDR2 YFSETQ. CDR3 protein: CASSLTVKQETQYF. The CDR3 region has the DNA TGCGCCAGCAGCTTGACTGTCAAGCAAGAGACCCAGTACTTC.

The gene calls are TRBV7-9 and TRBJ1-1, with 8 bases matching TRBD1. The CDR3 has 12 residues. V gave up 3 bases and J gave up 6 bases; unmatched junction bases: 0. Germline CDR1 and CDR2: SEHNR and FQNEAQ (reference sequence). CDR3 loop: CASSLDRAEAFF. As DNA, the CDR3 is TGTGCCAGCAGCTTGGACAGGGCTGAAGCTTTCTTT.

The chain combines TRBV5-1 with TRBJ2-5, with 14 bases lining up with TRBD2. The CDR3 contains 17 residues. CDR1 SGHRS and CDR2 YFSETQ come from the germline V gene. V was clipped by 4 bases and J by 5 bases; unmatched bases: 10. Here the CDR3 DNA reads TGCGCCAGCAGCGTAACCGGGACTAGCGGGAGTGGGGAGACCCAGTACTTC. This gives the protein CASSVTGTSGSGETQYF.

V gene TRBV29-1 combines with J gene TRBJ1-1; unclear D gene. Between the trimmed V and J ends, which lost 6 bases and 4 bases, there was a span of 15 bases. From germline, CDR1 is SQVTM and CDR2 ANQGSEA. The length of the CDR3 is 13 residues. This chain's CDR3 is CSVSRRPPTEAFF. CDR3 sequence (DNA): TGCAGCGTCTCTAGGCGCCCTCCCACTGAAGCTTTCTTT.

The chain is built from TRBV7-2 and TRBJ1-1; D not resolved. The CDR3 has 15 residues. Germline lookup yields CDR1 SGHTA and CDR2 FQGNSA. The germline V and J ends were trimmed by 0 bases and 4 bases, with 12 bases remaining between them. CDR3 in amino acids: CASSLAHFGGTEAFF. In nucleotides, the CDR3 is TGTGCCAGCAGCTTAGCGCATTTTGGAGGCACTGAAGCTTTCTTT. Looking up the rest from reference TRBV7-2 and TRBJ1-1 gives the full variable domain: GAGVSQSPSNKVTEKGKDVELRCDPISGHTALYWYRQSLGQGLEFLIYFQGNSAPDKSGLPSDRFSAERTGGSVSTLTIQRTQQEDSAVYLCASSLAHFGGTEAFFGQGTRLTVV.

This sequence joins TRBV6-1 and TRBJ2-1; 8 bases agree with TRBD2. CDR1 and CDR2 from the germline V gene are MNHNS and SASEGT. CDR3 length: 15 amino acids. J lost 5 bases, V lost 3 bases, and 6 bases had no gene match. CDR3 DNA sequence: TGTGCCAGCAGTGATCATGGCGGGGGGAACAATGAGCAGTTCTTC. Translating it yields CASSDHGGGNNEQFF.

V gene TRBV5-1 combines with J gene TRBJ2-1, with D tentatively TRBD1 (5 bases). The germline V gene has CDR1 SGHRS and CDR2 YFSETQ. CDR3 length: 16 amino acids. V was trimmed by 0 bases and J by 0 bases, leaving 10 bases between them. This CDR3 is CASSLVQASSYNEQFF. CDR3 bases: TGCGCCAGCAGCTTGGTACAGGCGAGCTCCTACAATGAGCAGTTCTTC.

The chain links TRBV29-1 to TRBJ1-1; TRBD1 aligns across 7 bases. The ends lost 1 base at V and 5 bases at J; junction bases unmatched: 7. Germline V gene lookup returns CDR1 SQVTM and CDR2 ANQGSEA. The CDR3 consists of 14 residues. The CDR3 reads CSVEGAGGATEAFF. The CDR3 DNA follows: TGCAGCGTTGAAGGGGCAGGGGGTGCGACTGAAGCTTTCTTT.

The CDR3 sequence is CASSSRLAGQETQYF. The CDR3 DNA is TGCGCCAGCAGCTCCAGACTAGCGGGACAAGAGACCCAGTACTTC. This chain links TRBV5-1 with TRBJ2-5, with 11 bases that match TRBD2. The germline CDR1 and CDR2 sequences are SGHRS and YFSETQ. This CDR3 has 15 residues. V trimming: 3 bases; J trimming: 2 bases; junction bases outside the gene matches: 3.

The chain carries TRBV10-1 and TRBJ2-7; the D gene is possibly TRBD2 (5 bases). V lost 1 base and J 1 base, leaving 11 bases between the germline ends. In germline, CDR1 is WNHNN, CDR2 SYGVQD (reference sequence). CDR3 length: 15 amino acids. The CDR3 protein is CASSEFQEASYEQYF. CDR3 nucleotides: TGCGCCAGCAGTGAGTTCCAGGAGGCTTCCTACGAGCAGTACTTC.

This chain joins TRBV18 and TRBJ1-2, with 7 bases lining up with TRBD1. The CDR3 loop spans 14 amino acids. With 3 bases clipped from V and 4 bases from J, the junction kept 5 bases outside the gene matches. Germline-derived CDR1 and CDR2 are KGHSH and LQKENI. The CDR3 DNA is TGTGCCAGCTCACCGGCGGGGACAGCCTATGGCTACACCTTC. This translates into CASSPAGTAYGYTF.

The chain employs TRBV7-9 and TRBJ2-3, with 8 bases aligning to TRBD1. J was trimmed by 5 bases and V by 5 bases; bases with no gene match: 9. This CDR3 has 15 residues. The V gene's germline CDR1 is SEHNR and CDR2 FQNEAQ (reference sequence). The CDR3 DNA follows: TGTGCCAGCAGCCCCGGACAGGGTTCCTTAGATACGCAGTATTTT. Protein: CASSPGQGSLDTQYF.

The chain combines TRBV5-1 with TRBJ1-2, with no clear D. Deletions cut 3 bases from V and 6 bases from J, with 9 bases between. This CDR3 has 12 residues. Germline CDR1 and CDR2: SGHRS and YFSETQ. The CDR3 protein is CASSYYRDGYTF. CDR3 nucleotide sequence: TGCGCCAGCAGCTATTACCGAGATGGCTACACCTTC.

In DNA, the CDR3 is TGCGCCAGCAGCTTAGGTGGGACTCACGGTGCAGATACGCAGTATTTT. Its translation is CASSLGGTHGADTQYF. This rearrangement joins TRBV5-1 to TRBJ2-3, with D possibly matching TRBD2 (6 bases). V was cut by 2 bases and J by 4 bases, with 17 bases left in between. CDR3 length equals 16 residues. Germline-derived CDR1 and CDR2 are SGHRS and YFSETQ.

CDR3 loop: CASTRDRVGTEAFF. The CDR3, as DNA: TGCGCCAGCACCAGGGACAGGGTTGGAACTGAAGCTTTCTTT. The V gene is TRBV5-1, the J gene TRBJ1-1; TRBD1 aligns across 9 bases. CDR3 length: 14 residues. Germline V gives CDR1 SGHRS, CDR2 YFSETQ. The J segment lost 5 bases and the V segment lost 6 bases, leaving 8 bases of the junction unmatched.

The chain recombines TRBV13 with TRBJ2-5, with 7 bases aligning to TRBD2. Germline V gene sequence: CDR1 PRHDT, CDR2 FYEKMQ (reference sequence). The V gene end was trimmed by 5 bases and the J gene end by 2 bases; junction bases not matched to a gene: 8. The CDR3 totals 15 residues. The CDR3 is CASSLRTGGQETQYF. In nucleotides, the CDR3 is TGTGCCAGCAGCCTCAGGACGGGAGGACAAGAGACCCAGTACTTC.